Following are 20 T cell receptor beta chains from one sample sequenced in a study of blood T cell repertoires in COVID-19. Produced via immunoSEQ multiplex PCR; TCRdb's table is partial and in-frame only. The sample includes about 59,000 clones, about 70% seen only once; the top ten take roughly 13%. Sequencing used peripheral blood. These receptors were obtained from a woman aged 70-85 years with acute or convalescent COVID-19.

The chain employs TRBV6-5 and TRBJ1-2; maybe TRBD1 (6 bases). CDR3 size: 15 residues. The germline CDR1 and CDR2 sequences are MNHEY and SVGAGI. Trimming pared 4 bases from V and 5 bases from J, leaving 17 bases between. The CDR3 DNA sequence: TGTGCCAGCAGTTCCCTAGGGGCAGGGGAATATGGCTACACCTTC. Translation gives CASSSLGAGEYGYTF.

The CDR3 bases are TGCGCCAGCGGGGCAGGGGAAGAGACCCAGTACTTC. It yields the protein CASGAGEETQYF. The genes are TRBV5-1 and TRBJ2-5; tentatively, D is TRBD1 (6 bases). CDR1 SGHRS and CDR2 YFSETQ come from the germline V gene. The CDR3 runs to 12 residues. Deletions cut 7 bases from V and 3 bases from J, with 10 bases between. Variable domain in full (rest from reference TRBV5-1 and TRBJ2-5): KAGVTQTPRYLIKTRGQQVTLSCSPISGHRSVSWYQQTPGQGLQFLFEYFSETQRNKGNFPGRFSGRQFSNSRSEMNVSTLELGDSALYLCASGAGEETQYFGPGTRLLVL.

This chain uses TRBV5-1 with TRBJ1-2; perhaps TRBD1 as D (6 bases). V shed 4 bases and J shed 5 bases, with 15 bases lying between them. Germline CDR1 is SGHRS and CDR2 is YFSETQ. The CDR3 is 14 residues long. CDR3 sequence reads: CASSPSTGSYGYTF. In DNA, the CDR3 is TGCGCCAGCAGCCCATCGACAGGATCGTATGGCTACACCTTC.

The V gene is TRBV2, the J gene TRBJ2-3; D unresolved. The germline V gene has CDR1 SNHLY and CDR2 FYNNEI. V shed 9 bases and J shed 4 bases, with 17 bases lying between them. This CDR3 is built from 14 residues. The CDR3 nucleotides read TGTGCCAGTCTAGACCTTACGGCGGCAGATACGCAGTATTTT. Its translation is CASLDLTAADTQYF.

This chain joins TRBV2 and TRBJ1-6; possible D gene TRBD1, 6 bases. The CDR3 loop spans 14 amino acids. Germline assignment: CDR1 SNHLY and CDR2 FYNNEI. V was cut by 7 bases and J by 10 bases, with 17 bases left in between. The CDR3 sequence: CASNPRGIGSPLHF. In nucleotides, the CDR3 is TGTGCCAGCAACCCTAGGGGGATAGGATCACCCCTCCACTTT.

The V call is TRBV20-1, the J call TRBJ1-2; D is ambiguous. With 2 bases removed from V and 3 bases from J, the gap between germline ends came to 4 bases. This CDR3 comprises 11 residues. CDR1 and CDR2 (germline): DFQATT, SNEGSKA (reference sequence). The CDR3 nucleotides are TGCAGTGCTAGAACGGACTATGGCTACACCTTC. As protein: CSARTDYGYTF.

The CDR3 region is CASSRTGPNTEAFF. CDR3 DNA sequence: TGTGCCAGCTCCCGGACAGGGCCGAACACTGAAGCTTTCTTT. V is TRBV18 and J is TRBJ1-1, with 8 bases lining up with TRBD1. Germline CDR1 is KGHSH and CDR2 is LQKENI. There are 14 residues in the CDR3. V lost 6 bases and J lost 1; bases outside the gene matches: 4.

The gene calls are TRBV6-1 and TRBJ2-1; a weak D match, TRBD2 (5 bases). The V end was cut by 0 bases, the J end by 5 bases, with 11 bases between. The CDR3 is made up of 15 amino acids. Germline CDR1 reads MNHNS; CDR2 reads SASEGT. The CDR3 spells CASSEARVPDNEQFF. In nucleotides, the CDR3 is TGTGCCAGCAGTGAAGCGAGGGTTCCAGACAATGAGCAGTTCTTC.

This clone was recorded only once. The chain joins TRBV5-1 to TRBJ2-1, with D perhaps TRBD2 (6 bases). The CDR3 spans 16 residues. Looked up from germline, CDR1 is SGHRS and CDR2 is YFSETQ. Trimming took off 4 bases at V and 5 bases at J, with 19 bases between the two ends. As DNA, the CDR3 is TGCGCCAGCAGCCCCCTCCCGCGAGGCGGGAACAATGAGCAGTTCTTC. It is translated as CASSPLPRGGNNEQFF.

The rearrangement links TRBV30 to TRBJ1-2; the match to TRBD1 covers 9 bases. Looked up from germline, CDR1 is GTSNPN and CDR2 is SVGIG (reference sequence). V shed 3 bases and J 6 bases; nucleotides not matched to a gene: 8. CDR3 length equals 14 residues. CDR3 in DNA: TGTGCCTGGAGCGGTCGGGACAGGGCCCATGGCTACACCTTC. Its translation is CAWSGRDRAHGYTF. Full variable domain (rest looked up from reference TRBV30 and TRBJ1-2): SQTIHQWPATLVQPVGSPLSLECTVEGTSNPNLYWYRQAAGRGLQLLFYSVGIGQISSEVPQNLSASRPQDRQFILSSKKLLLSDSGFYLCAWSGRDRAHGYTFGSGTRLTVV.

This chain joins TRBV24-1 and TRBJ2-1; TRBD2 matches 9 bases. The trim removed 9 bases at V and 7 bases at J, leaving 12 bases unmatched. The germline gives CDR1 KGHDR, CDR2 SFDVKD. The CDR3 spans 15 residues. CDR3 DNA sequence: TGTGCCACCCAAGTAGCGGGGGTCTTGGGTAATGAGCAGTTCTTC. Its protein product is CATQVAGVLGNEQFF.

This clone was counted once. The chain couples TRBV7-2 to TRBJ1-5; D gene unclear. This CDR3 contains 13 residues. The V gene's germline CDR1 is SGHTA and CDR2 FQGNSA. V lost 5 bases to trimming and J lost 6 bases, with 11 bases between them. CDR3 loop: CASSLGSGQPQHF. The DNA of the CDR3 is TGTGCCAGCAGCCTAGGGAGTGGTCAGCCCCAGCATTTT.

The sample holds a few counts of this clone. The rearrangement links TRBV29-1 to TRBJ2-1; perhaps TRBD1 as D (6 bases). V gave up 5 bases and J gave up 4 bases, with 12 bases separating them. The CDR3 spans 13 residues. Germline CDR1 reads SQVTM; CDR2 reads ANQGSEA. The CDR3 spells CSVQGSSYNEQFF. CDR3 sequence (DNA): TGCAGCGTTCAGGGGAGTTCATACAATGAGCAGTTCTTC.

The gene calls are TRBV5-8 and TRBJ2-3; D may be TRBD1 (6 bases). The CDR3 consists of 17 residues. V gave up 0 bases and J gave up 4 bases, with 18 bases separating them. CDR1 is SGHTS and CDR2 is YDEGEE in the germline V gene. The CDR3, as DNA: TGTGCCAGCAGCTTGGCCCTGGGGGCGAAGGTACCAGATACGCAGTATTTT. It yields the protein CASSLALGAKVPDTQYF.

The chain combines TRBV5-8 with TRBJ1-5; 8 bases are shared with TRBD1. The V gene end was trimmed by 3 bases and the J gene end by 4 bases; junction bases not matched to a gene: 3. The CDR3 covers 14 residues. The germline V gene encodes CDR1 SGHTS and CDR2 YDEGEE. The CDR3 DNA follows: TGTGCCAGCAGCTCCTACAGGGGGAATCAGCCCCAGCATTTT. Amino acid sequence: CASSSYRGNQPQHF.

The V and J genes are TRBV3-1 (or the pseudogene TRBV3-2) and TRBJ2-7, with 10 positions matching TRBD1. The CDR3 is made up of 17 amino acids. Germline CDR1 reads LGHDT; CDR2 reads YNNKEL (reference sequence). J was trimmed by 5 bases and V by 0 bases; bases with no gene match: 10. In nucleotides, the CDR3 is TGTGCCAGCAGCCAAGATTTTGGGGGACAGGGGAACAACGAGCAGTACTTC. This sequence encodes CASSQDFGGQGNNEQYF.

This rearrangement joins TRBV7-2 to TRBJ1-2; possible D gene TRBD1, 5 bases. The CDR3 consists of 18 residues. Germline V gene lookup returns CDR1 SGHTA and CDR2 FQGNSA. Trimming took off 6 bases at V and 5 bases at J, with 28 bases between the two ends. CDR3 residues: CASRAPLFSGGGGYGYTF. The CDR3 nucleotides are TGTGCCAGCAGAGCCCCTCTCTTTAGTGGCGGGGGGGGGTATGGCTACACCTTC.

This chain links TRBV6-4 with TRBJ1-2; tentatively, D is TRBD1 (6 bases). CDR1 and CDR2 from the germline V gene are MRHNA and SNTAGT. This CDR3 has 14 amino acids. The V end lost 2 bases, the J end lost 4 bases, and 11 bases lay between the germline ends. CDR3 nucleotides: TGTGCCAGCAGTGACGGGCAGGGGAGCTATGGCTACACCTTC. Protein product: CASSDGQGSYGYTF.

The rearrangement links TRBV9 to TRBJ1-2; 10 nucleotides align to TRBD1. The CDR3 sequence is 13 residues long. Per the germline V gene, CDR1 is SGDLS and CDR2 is YYNGEE. J was trimmed by 6 bases and V by 8 bases; bases with no gene match: 7. CDR3 coding DNA: TGTGCCAGTTGGGGGACAGGGGCAGATGGCTACACCTTC. Translating gives CASWGTGADGYTF.

The rearrangement joins TRBV4-1 to TRBJ1-2, with TRBD1 as a possible D gene (5 bases). This CDR3 spans 15 amino acids. Germline-derived CDR1 and CDR2 are MGHRA and YSYEKL. With 4 bases removed from V and 4 bases from J, the gap between germline ends came to 16 bases. The CDR3 DNA follows: TGCGCCAGCAGCCGCGGGACGGATGTGACCTATGGCTACACCTTC. Its translation is CASSRGTDVTYGYTF.